This T cell receptor (beta chain) is from a study of cytomegalovirus exposure and HLA in healthy donors. The PCR used 60 Vbeta and 13 Jbeta primers. Clones were read by immunoSEQ multiplex PCR, and TCRdb kept only the in-frame ones, dropping some. The sample has hundreds of thousands of clones, roughly 82% seen once; the top ten hold 6%. This clone has just one count. Deletions cut 7 bases from V and 4 bases from J, with 11 bases between. The CDR3 spans 13 residues. Germline V gene sequence: CDR1 MNHEY, CDR2 SVGAGI. Material: PBMCs. This receptor was obtained from a man between 40 and 49 years old in good health and CMV-seropositive. The chain employs TRBV6-5 and TRBJ1-3; perhaps TRBD1 as D (5 bases). The CDR3 DNA reads as TGTGCCAGCAAGGAGGGGCTCGGAAACACCATATATTTT. Protein sequence: CASKEGLGNTIYF.